Listed below are T cell receptor beta chains from one sample, sequenced in a study of T cell repertoires in cytomegalovirus infection. TCRdb used MiXCR to reprocess the reads, holding one entry per CDR3 protein. The data hold a few hundred thousand distinct CDR3 sequences, with approximately 14% observed a single time. Input material: PBMCs. The receptors derive from a human donor in good health (CMV status not recorded). Some clones in this sample may be carry-over from other donors' samples. The CDR3 runs from the conserved cysteine through the conserved F or W.

TRBV28 | CASCTGTGGVQPQHF
TRBV10-3 | CAISDGLASYNEQFF
TRBV6-2/TRBV6-3 | CASSYSGQVDKQYF
TRBV7-2 | CASSLEGLYNEQFF
TRBV3-1 | CASSRPGGAYNEQFF
TRBV28 | CASSLRHQVGSSYEQYF
TRBV6-2/TRBV6-3 | CASSYPPRQDRSGANVLTF
TRBV15 | CATSREVLEAGANVLTF
TRBV10-3 | CAIGTDYSYNEQFF
TRBV28 | CASRPPLGAHYEQYF
TRBV29-1 | CSADRGGETQYF
TRBV29-1 | CSTIGLAGHYNEQFF
TRBV10-3 | CAISESTSADTQYF
TRBV10-3 | CAISESGPLSWEQYF
TRBV7-2 | CASSSGGVTNYGYTF
TRBV7-9 | CASSPWDLNQPQHF
TRBV6-5 | CASSYSGQAFTYEQYF
TRBV6-6 | CASTSAGGSSYNEQFF
TRBV28 | CASSSFGQGLYNEQFF
TRBV29-1 | CSVEPGSTEAFF
TRBV29-1 | CSVEDLPGWNTEAFF
TRBV28 | CASWPFGGNEQYF
TRBV7-9 | CASSLAEVVYTEAFF
TRBV6-6 | CASSYSYTDTQYF
TRBV6-2/TRBV6-3 | CASSYLADPSEQYF
TRBV7-8 | CASSFRGQEAFF
TRBV5-1 | CASSLDGVSYNEQFF
TRBV7-6 | CASSLATGQGSYEQYF
TRBV12-3/TRBV12-4 | CASSFPTGLAGGPGTGELFF
TRBV6-1 | CASNEELARFNEQFF
TRBV19 | CASSIGLQYNEQFF
TRBV29-1 | CSVRLPGWDTGELFF
TRBV7-2 | CASSSGQATNEKLFF
TRBV4-1 | CASSQGQGSAPTGELFF
TRBV7-2 | CASSSRTGESSPLHF
TRBV6-6 | CASSYRTGVRSPLHF
TRBV20-1 | CSARLPGTGEAFF
TRBV7-9 | CASSLGGIEQFF
TRBV7-2 | CASSAGLASSYNEQFF
TRBV11-2 | CASRMRPGLAGFDEQFF
TRBV6-5 | CASSYGPQDTQYF
TRBV28 | CASSLVSGGTQPQHF
TRBV7-8 | CASSPQTTGFEQYF
TRBV12-3/TRBV12-4 | CTSSLGAEAFF
TRBV28 | CASRLVPDTQYF
TRBV5-1 | CASSFPARPSGRAAGNNEQFF
TRBV29-1 | CSVIVNGRPSGTGELFF
TRBV4-1 | CASSQGGLGTEPQHF
TRBV6-4 | CASSDGGIGTDTQYF
TRBV10-3 | CAISPGTSAEEQYF
TRBV12-3/TRBV12-4 | CASSTDGNRVQPQHF
TRBV7-2 | CASSLLGHGNEKLFF
TRBV5-1 | CASSPPPGQSSYEQYF
TRBV19 | CASSNLRQTNTGELFF
TRBV12-3/TRBV12-4 | CASSWASGRAARVEQYF
TRBV20-1 | CSASSEGLVNQPQHF
TRBV5-8 | CASSYPIGGSTDTQYF
TRBV7-8 | CASSLPQSGGAVGEQFF
TRBV15 | CATSRGNSGGNEQFF